This is a list of T cell receptor beta chains from one sample in a study of CXCR3-negative and CXCR3-positive naive CD8 T cells. TCRdb re-called the 5' RACE reads; every CDR3 protein appears as one record, without DNA. This sample contains some 130,000 distinct CDR3 sequences. Input material: naive CXCR3+ CD8+ T cells from blood. Every receptor here comes from a human donor in good health. Some clones in this sample may be carry-over from other donors' samples. Each CDR3 is given with its conserved first and last residue. Fields, in order: J gene, V gene, CDR3 protein.

TRBJ1-1 TRBV7-9 CASSLAYVQNTEAFF
TRBJ2-1 TRBV29-1 CSVEDLGGDYNEQFF
TRBJ2-2 TRBV6-5 CASSPPTGELFF
TRBJ2-3 TRBV6-1 CASSEDPETQYF
TRBJ2-2 TRBV28 CASSPNHRVRDPNTGELFF
TRBJ1-6 TRBV27 CASSLGTGGNSPLHF
TRBJ2-1 TRBV5-1 CASSLHQGYNEQFF
TRBJ2-5 TRBV15 CATSRGGGEETQYF
TRBJ1-1 TRBV29-1 CSAEEGSGTEAFF
TRBJ1-1 TRBV29-1 CSVEGGLGTEAFF
TRBJ2-5 TRBV13 CASSLMVQETQYF
TRBJ2-7 TRBV28 CASSLYPYYEQYF
TRBJ1-5 TRBV25-1 CASSGRQGNQPQHF
TRBJ1-5 TRBV6-5 CASSSGYQPQHF
TRBJ1-4 TRBV29-1 CSVGGRQATNEKLFF
TRBJ2-3 TRBV29-1 CSLPGGAGDTQYF
TRBJ2-1 TRBV11-2 CASSPLAGVGIHNEQFF
TRBJ2-7 TRBV12-3/TRBV12-4 CASSQPGLGSYEQYF
TRBJ1-1 TRBV5-1 CASTFQTGGNEAFF
TRBJ1-1 TRBV20-1 CSARADTEAFF
TRBJ1-1 TRBV13 CASSPGRNTEAFF
TRBJ2-3 TRBV7-3 CASSTVGLAGSTDTQYF
TRBJ2-1 TRBV9 CASSVVGGMDEQFF
TRBJ2-1 TRBV28 CASSPTSGEQFF
TRBJ2-7 TRBV7-9 CASSTLRDRSGTYEQYF